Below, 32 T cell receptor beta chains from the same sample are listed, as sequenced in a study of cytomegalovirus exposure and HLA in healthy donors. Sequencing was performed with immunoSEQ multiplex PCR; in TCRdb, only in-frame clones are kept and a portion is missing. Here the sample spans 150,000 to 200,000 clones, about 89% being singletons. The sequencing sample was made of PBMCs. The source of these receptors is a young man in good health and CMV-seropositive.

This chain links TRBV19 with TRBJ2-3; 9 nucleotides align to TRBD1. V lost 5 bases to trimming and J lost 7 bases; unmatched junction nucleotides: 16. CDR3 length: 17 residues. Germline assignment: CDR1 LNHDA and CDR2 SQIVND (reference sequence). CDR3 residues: CASSASQRDRVTYTQYF. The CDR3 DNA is TGTGCCAGTAGTGCCTCACAACGGGACAGGGTAACGTATACGCAGTATTTT.

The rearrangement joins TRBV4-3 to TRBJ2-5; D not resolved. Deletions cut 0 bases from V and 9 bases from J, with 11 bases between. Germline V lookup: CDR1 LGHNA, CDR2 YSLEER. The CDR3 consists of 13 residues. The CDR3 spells CASSQDAAAAQYF. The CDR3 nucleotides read TGCGCCAGCAGCCAAGACGCGGCGGCGGCCCAGTACTTC.

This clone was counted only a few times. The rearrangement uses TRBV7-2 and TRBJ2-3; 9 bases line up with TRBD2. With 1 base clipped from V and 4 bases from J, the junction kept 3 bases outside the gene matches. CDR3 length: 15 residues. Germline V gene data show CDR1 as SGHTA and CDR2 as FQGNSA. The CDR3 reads CASSLVAGAADTQYF. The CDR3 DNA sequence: TGTGCCAGCAGCTTAGTAGCGGGGGCGGCAGATACGCAGTATTTT. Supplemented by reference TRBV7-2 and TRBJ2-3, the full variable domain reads GAGVSQSPSNKVTEKGKDVELRCDPISGHTALYWYRQSLGQGLEFLIYFQGNSAPDKSGLPSDRFSAERTGGSVSTLTIQRTQQEDSAVYLCASSLVAGAADTQYFGPGTRLTVL.

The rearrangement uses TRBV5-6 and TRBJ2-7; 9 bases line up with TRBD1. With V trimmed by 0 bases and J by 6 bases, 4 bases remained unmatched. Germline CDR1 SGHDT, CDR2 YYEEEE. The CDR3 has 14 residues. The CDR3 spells CASSLEGQGSEQYF. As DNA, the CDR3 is TGTGCCAGCAGCTTGGAGGGACAGGGATCCGAGCAGTACTTC. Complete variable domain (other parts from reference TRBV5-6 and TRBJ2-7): DAGVTQSPTHLIKTRGQQVTLRCSPKSGHDTVSWYQQALGQGPQFIFQYYEEEERQRGNFPDRFSGHQFPNYSSELNVNALLLGDSALYLCASSLEGQGSEQYFGPGTRLTVT.

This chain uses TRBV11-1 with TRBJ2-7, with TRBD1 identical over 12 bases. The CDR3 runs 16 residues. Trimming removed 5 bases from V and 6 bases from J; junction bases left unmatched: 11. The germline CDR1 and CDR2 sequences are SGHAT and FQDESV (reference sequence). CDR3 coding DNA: TGTGCCAGCAGCCGAAATACCGGGACAGGGGGCAGCGAGCAGTACTTC. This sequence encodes CASSRNTGTGGSEQYF.

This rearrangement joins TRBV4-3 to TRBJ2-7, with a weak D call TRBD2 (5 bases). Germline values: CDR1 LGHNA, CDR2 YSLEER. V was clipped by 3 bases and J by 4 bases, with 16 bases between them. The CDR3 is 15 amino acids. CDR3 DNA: TGCGCCAGCAGCCAGGACTCCAGGAACGTGTACGAGCAGTACTTC. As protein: CASSQDSRNVYEQYF.

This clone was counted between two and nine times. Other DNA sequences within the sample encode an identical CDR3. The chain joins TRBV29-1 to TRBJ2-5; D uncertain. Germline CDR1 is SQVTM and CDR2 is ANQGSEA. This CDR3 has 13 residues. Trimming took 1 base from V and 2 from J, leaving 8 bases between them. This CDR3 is CSVEVGAQETQYF. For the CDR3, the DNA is TGCAGCGTTGAAGTTGGAGCGCAAGAGACCCAGTACTTC.

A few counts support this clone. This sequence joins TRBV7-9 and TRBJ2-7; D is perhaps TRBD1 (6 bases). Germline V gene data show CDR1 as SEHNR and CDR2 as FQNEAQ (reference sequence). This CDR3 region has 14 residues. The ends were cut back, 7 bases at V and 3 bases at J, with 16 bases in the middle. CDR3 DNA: TGTGCCAGCACCACTTCGGGCAGGGGCTACGAGCAGTACTTC. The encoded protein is CASTTSGRGYEQYF.

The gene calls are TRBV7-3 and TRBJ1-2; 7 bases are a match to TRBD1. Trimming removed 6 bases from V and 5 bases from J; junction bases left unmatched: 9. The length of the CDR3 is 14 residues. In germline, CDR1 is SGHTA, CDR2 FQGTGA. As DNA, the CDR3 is TGTGCCAGCAGGAACAGGGGCGGGAATTATGGCTACACCTTC. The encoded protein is CASRNRGGNYGYTF.

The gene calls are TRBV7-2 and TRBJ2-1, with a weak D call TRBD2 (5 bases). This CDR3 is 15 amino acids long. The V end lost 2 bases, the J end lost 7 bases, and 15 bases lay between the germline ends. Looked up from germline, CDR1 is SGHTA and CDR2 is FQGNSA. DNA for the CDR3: TGTGCCAGCAGCTTAAGCGGATTAGGTGCAAATGAGCAGTTCTTC. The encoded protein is CASSLSGLGANEQFF. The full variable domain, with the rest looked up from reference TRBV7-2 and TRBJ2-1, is GAGVSQSPSNKVTEKGKDVELRCDPISGHTALYWYRQSLGQGLEFLIYFQGNSAPDKSGLPSDRFSAERTGGSVSTLTIQRTQQEDSAVYLCASSLSGLGANEQFFGPGTRLTVL.

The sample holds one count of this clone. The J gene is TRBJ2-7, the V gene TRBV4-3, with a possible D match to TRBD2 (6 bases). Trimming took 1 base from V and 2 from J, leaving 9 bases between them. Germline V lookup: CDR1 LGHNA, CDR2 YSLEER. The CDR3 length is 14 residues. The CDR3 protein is CASSQGGGAYEQYF. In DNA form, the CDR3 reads TGCGCCAGCAGCCAAGGGGGAGGTGCCTACGAGCAGTACTTC.

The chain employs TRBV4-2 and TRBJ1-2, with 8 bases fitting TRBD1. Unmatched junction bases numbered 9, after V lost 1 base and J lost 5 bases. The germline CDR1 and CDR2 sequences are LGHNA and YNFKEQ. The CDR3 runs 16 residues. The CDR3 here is CASSQGGTGQGYGYTF. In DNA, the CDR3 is TGTGCCAGCAGCCAAGGGGGGACAGGACAAGGGTATGGCTACACCTTC.

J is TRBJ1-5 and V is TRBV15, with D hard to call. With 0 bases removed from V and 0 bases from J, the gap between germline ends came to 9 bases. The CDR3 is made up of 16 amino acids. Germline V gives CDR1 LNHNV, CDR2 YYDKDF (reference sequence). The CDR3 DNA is TGTGCCACCAGCAGAGATTCGAGGGTTAGCAATCAGCCCCAGCATTTT. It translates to CATSRDSRVSNQPQHF.

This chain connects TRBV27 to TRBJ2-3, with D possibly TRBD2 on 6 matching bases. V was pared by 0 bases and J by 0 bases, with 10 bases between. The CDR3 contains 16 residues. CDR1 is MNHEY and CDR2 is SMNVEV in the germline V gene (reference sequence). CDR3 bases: TGTGCCAGCAGTTTATCGATGGGACTTAGCACAGATACGCAGTATTTT. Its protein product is CASSLSMGLSTDTQYF.

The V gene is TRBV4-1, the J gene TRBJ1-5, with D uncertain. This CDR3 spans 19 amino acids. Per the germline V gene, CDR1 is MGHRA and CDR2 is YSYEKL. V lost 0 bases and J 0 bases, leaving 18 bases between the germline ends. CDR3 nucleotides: TGCGCCAGCAGCCAAGATTCTCAATTAGCGAGGTTTAGCAATCAGCCCCAGCATTTT. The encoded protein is CASSQDSQLARFSNQPQHF.

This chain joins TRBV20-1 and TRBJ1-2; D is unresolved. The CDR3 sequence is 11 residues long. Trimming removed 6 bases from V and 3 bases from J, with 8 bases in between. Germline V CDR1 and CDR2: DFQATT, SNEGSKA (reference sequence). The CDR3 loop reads CSADRDYGYTF. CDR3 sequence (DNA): TGCAGTGCAGATAGAGACTATGGCTACACCTTC.

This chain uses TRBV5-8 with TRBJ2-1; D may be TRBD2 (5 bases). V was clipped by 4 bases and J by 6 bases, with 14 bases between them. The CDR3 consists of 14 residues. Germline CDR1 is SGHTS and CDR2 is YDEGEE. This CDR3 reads CASSPGIAINEQFF. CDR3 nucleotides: TGTGCCAGCAGCCCTGGGATAGCGATCAATGAGCAGTTCTTC.

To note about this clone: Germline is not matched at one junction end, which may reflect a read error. The chain's CDR3 is CASSSTFGAGEVGF. The CDR3 DNA is TGTGCCAGCAGTTCCACCTTCGGAGCGGGGGAAGTCGGCTTC. This sequence joins TRBV27 and TRBJ2-7; TRBD2 agrees at 8 bases. CDR3 length: 14 residues. CDR1 and CDR2 from the germline V gene are MNHEY and SMNVEV (reference sequence).

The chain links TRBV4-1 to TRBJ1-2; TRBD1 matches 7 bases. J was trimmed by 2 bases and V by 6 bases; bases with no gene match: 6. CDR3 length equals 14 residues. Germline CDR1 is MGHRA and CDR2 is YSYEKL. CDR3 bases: TGCGCCAGCAGACCTCAGGGGGGCAACTATGGCTACACCTTC. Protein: CASRPQGGNYGYTF.

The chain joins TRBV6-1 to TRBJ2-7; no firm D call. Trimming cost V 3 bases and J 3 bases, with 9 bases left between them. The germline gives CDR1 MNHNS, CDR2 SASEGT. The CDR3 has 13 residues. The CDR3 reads CASSDYYNYEQYF. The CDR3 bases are TGTGCCAGCAGTGATTACTATAACTACGAGCAGTACTTC.

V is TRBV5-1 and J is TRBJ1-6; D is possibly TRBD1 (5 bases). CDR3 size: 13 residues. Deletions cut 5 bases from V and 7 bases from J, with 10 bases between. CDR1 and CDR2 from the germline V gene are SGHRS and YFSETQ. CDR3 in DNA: TGCGCCAGCAGGCCGGGGGAGAATTCACCCCTCCACTTT. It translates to CASRPGENSPLHF. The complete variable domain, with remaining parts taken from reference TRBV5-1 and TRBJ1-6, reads KAGVTQTPRYLIKTRGQQVTLSCSPISGHRSVSWYQQTPGQGLQFLFEYFSETQRNKGNFPGRFSGRQFSNSRSEMNVSTLELGDSALYLCASRPGENSPLHFGNGTRLTVT.

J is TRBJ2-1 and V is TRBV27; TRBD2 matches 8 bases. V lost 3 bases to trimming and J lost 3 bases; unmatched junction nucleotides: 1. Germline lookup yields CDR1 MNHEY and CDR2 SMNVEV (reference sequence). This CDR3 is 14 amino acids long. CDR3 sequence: CASSLGTSYNEQFF. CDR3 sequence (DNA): TGTGCCAGCAGTTTGGGGACTAGCTACAATGAGCAGTTCTTC.

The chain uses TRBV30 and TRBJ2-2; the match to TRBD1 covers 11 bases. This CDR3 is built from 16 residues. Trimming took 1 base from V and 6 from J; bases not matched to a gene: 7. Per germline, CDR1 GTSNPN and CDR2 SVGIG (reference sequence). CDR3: CAWSESGQGAPGELFF. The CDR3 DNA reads TGTGCCTGGAGTGAGTCTGGACAGGGGGCACCCGGGGAGCTGTTTTTT. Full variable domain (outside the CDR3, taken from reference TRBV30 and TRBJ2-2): SQTIHQWPATLVQPVGSPLSLECTVEGTSNPNLYWYRQAAGRGLQLLFYSVGIGQISSEVPQNLSASRPQDRQFILSSKKLLLSDSGFYLCAWSESGQGAPGELFFGEGSRLTVL.

CDR3 loop: CASSFRTQETQYF. Here the CDR3 DNA reads TGTGCCAGCAGTTTCCGCACACAAGAGACCCAGTACTTC. The chain recombines TRBV27 with TRBJ2-5, with D unclear. The CDR3 length is 13 residues. Per the germline V gene, CDR1 is MNHEY and CDR2 is SMNVEV (reference sequence). Trimming stripped 3 bases from V and 2 bases from J, with 7 bases between.

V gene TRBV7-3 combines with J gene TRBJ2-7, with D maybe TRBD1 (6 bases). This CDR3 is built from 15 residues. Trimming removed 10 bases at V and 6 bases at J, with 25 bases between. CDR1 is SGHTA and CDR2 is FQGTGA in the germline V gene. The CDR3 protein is CATSESQGGKREQYF. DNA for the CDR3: TGTGCCACCTCCGAATCCCAAGGGGGAAAACGCGAGCAGTACTTC.

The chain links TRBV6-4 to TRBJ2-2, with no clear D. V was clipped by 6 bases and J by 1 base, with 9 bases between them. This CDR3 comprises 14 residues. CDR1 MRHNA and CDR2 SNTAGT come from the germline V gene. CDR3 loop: CASSPSRNTGELFF. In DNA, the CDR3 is TGTGCCAGCAGCCCGTCTAGGAACACCGGGGAGCTGTTTTTT.

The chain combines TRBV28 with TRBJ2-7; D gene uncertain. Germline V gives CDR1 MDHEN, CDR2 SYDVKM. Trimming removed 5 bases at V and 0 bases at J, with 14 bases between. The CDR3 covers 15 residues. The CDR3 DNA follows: TGTGCCAGCAGTGTAACTATTGGTAGCTCCTACGAGCAGTACTTC. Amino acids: CASSVTIGSSYEQYF.

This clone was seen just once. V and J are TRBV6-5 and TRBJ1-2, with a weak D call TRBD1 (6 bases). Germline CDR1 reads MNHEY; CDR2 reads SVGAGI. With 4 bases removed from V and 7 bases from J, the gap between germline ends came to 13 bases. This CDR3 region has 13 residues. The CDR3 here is CASSSLTGFGYTF. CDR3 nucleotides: TGTGCCAGCAGTTCCCTGACAGGTTTTGGCTACACCTTC.

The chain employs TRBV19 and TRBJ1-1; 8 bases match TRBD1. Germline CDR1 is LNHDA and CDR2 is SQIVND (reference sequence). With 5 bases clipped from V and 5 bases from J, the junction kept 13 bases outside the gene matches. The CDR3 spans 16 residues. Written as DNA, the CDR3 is TGTGCCAGTAGTCATCGGGGTTGGACAGGGAGAACTGAAGCTTTCTTT. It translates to CASSHRGWTGRTEAFF.

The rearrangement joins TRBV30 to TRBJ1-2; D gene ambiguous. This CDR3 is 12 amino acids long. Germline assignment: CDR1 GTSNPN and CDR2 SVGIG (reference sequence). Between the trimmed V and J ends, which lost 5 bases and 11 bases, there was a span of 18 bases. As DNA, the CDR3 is TGTGCCTGGGAAAGTCCCGGAGCGGGTTACACCTTC. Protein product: CAWESPGAGYTF. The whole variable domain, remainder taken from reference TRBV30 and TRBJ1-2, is SQTIHQWPATLVQPVGSPLSLECTVEGTSNPNLYWYRQAAGRGLQLLFYSVGIGQISSEVPQNLSASRPQDRQFILSSKKLLLSDSGFYLCAWESPGAGYTFGSGTRLTVV.

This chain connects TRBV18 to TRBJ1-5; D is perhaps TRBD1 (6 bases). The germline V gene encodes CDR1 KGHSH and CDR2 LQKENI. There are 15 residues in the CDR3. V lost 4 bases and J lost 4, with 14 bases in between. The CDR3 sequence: CASSLGLTGNQPQHF. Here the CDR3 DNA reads TGTGCCAGCTCACTGGGGCTTACAGGGAATCAGCCCCAGCATTTT.

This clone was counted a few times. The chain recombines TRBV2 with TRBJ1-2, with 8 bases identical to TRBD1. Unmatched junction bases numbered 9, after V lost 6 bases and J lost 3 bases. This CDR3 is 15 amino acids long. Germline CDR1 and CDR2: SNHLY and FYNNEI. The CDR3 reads CASSVLQGGDYGYTF. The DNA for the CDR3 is TGTGCCAGCAGCGTCCTACAGGGGGGGGACTATGGCTACACCTTC.